These T cell receptor beta chains were read from a single sample in a study of cytomegalovirus exposure and HLA in healthy donors. Sequenced by immunoSEQ multiplex PCR; TCRdb stores in-frame clones only, minus some. Of around 130,000 clones in the sample, approximately 85% are singletons; the top ten hold more than 1.5%. Input material: PBMCs. These TCRs come from a boy between 10 and 17 years old in good health and CMV-seronegative. Each CDR3 is given with its conserved first and last residue.

v_gene	j_gene	CDR3aa
TRBV7-8	TRBJ2-7	CASSLGGSGRVANSYEQYF
TRBV19	TRBJ2-3	CASSRDRGTDTQYF
TRBV13	TRBJ2-3	CASSTRQGAIDTQYF
TRBV25-1	TRBJ1-1	CASSEQGGRVTEAFF
TRBV4-3	TRBJ1-4	CASSQESGVVEKLFF
TRBV7-3	TRBJ1-6	CASSTGVGSPLHF
TRBV5-1	TRBJ2-7	CASSLEGSGAYEQYF
TRBV5-5	TRBJ2-7	CASSPPAGGGYEQYF
TRBV6-4	TRBJ2-2	CASSDGGDTGELFF
TRBV6-5	TRBJ1-1	CASSYGTVNTEAFF
TRBV12-5	TRBJ1-4	CASGPDRGGFEKLFF
TRBV5-1	TRBJ2-5	CASSTGQGALETQYF
TRBV7-9	TRBJ1-2	CASSRETGGYTF
TRBV6-5	TRBJ1-2	CASTRGQGSCGYTF
TRBV9	TRBJ1-1	CASSVGQAAEAFF
TRBV11-2	TRBJ2-1	CASSSEGLYGNEQFF
TRBV5-3	TRBJ1-5	CARNGQGCRYSNQPQHF
TRBV6-1	TRBJ1-2	CASSETQGYGYPF
TRBV7-9	TRBJ2-7	CASSPAGRRSIQSSYEQYF
TRBV5-4	TRBJ1-2	CASSTQGGYRLNTF
TRBV10-3	TRBJ2-7	CAISGLAMYEQYF
TRBV9	TRBJ1-1	CASSVKASGITEAFF
TRBV4-3	TRBJ2-4	CASSQDGLLGNIQYF
TRBV15	TRBJ2-7	CATTSDSSYEQYF
TRBV19	TRBJ2-5	CASSTQTGIVETQYF
TRBV27	TRBJ2-7	CASSPQLLSDYEQYF
TRBV5-1	TRBJ2-6	CASSLEAGHSGANVLTF
TRBV2	TRBJ2-2	CASSDRVVGELFF
TRBV4-3	TRBJ2-7	CASSQWTGGYEQYF
TRBV6-5	TRBJ2-7	CASGLRGGGEQYF
TRBV20-1	TRBJ1-2	CTTPGNRDNTF
TRBV5-4	TRBJ2-3	CASSWAAGESTDTQYF
TRBV20-1	TRBJ2-7	CSARDTGEWYF
TRBV4-3	TRBJ2-7	CASSWTGGNEQYF
TRBV7-2	TRBJ2-1	CASSLGGQGVDNEQFF
TRBV7-2	TRBJ2-7	CASSLVRQASYEQYF
TRBV9	TRBJ1-1	CASSTWDRGWGTEAFF
TRBV9	TRBJ2-3	CASSELSTDTQYF
TRBV30	TRBJ2-7	CAWSPWEERSYEQYF
TRBV29-1	TRBJ2-1	CSVEGGLGGSDNEQFF
TRBV2	TRBJ2-7	CASSEERVSSYEQYF
TRBV15	TRBJ2-7	CATCRGPEYEQYF
TRBV5-4	TRBJ2-3	CASISRCETQYF
TRBV4-1	TRBJ2-1	CASSQRSAPLSDEQFF
TRBV6-1	TRBJ2-1	CASHDPRGAVDEQFF
TRBV15	TRBJ2-7	CATSRDNYEQYF
TRBV6-4	TRBJ1-1	CASKTEDSLNTEAFF
TRBV4-3	TRBJ2-7	CASSHGSSIYSYEQYF
TRBV27	TRBJ2-5	CASSLSPGQGQETQYF
TRBV7-3	TRBJ2-1	CASSPPKPAARPKVREHNEQFF
TRBV30	-	CAWSIWPSGRYEQYF
TRBV4-3	TRBJ2-7	CASSQTGGPEQYF
TRBV11-3	TRBJ2-5	CASSRGGRGAQETQYF
TRBV5-1	TRBJ2-7	CASSFGQEVSEQYF
TRBV6-1	TRBJ1-3	CASRAGGVGGNTIYF
TRBV5-4	TRBJ1-4	CASSFSPGTINEKLFF
TRBV19	TRBJ1-5	CASSIREDQPQHF